A single sample is the source of the 23 T cell receptor beta chains below, sequenced in a study of T cells in Graves' hyperthyroidism and ophthalmopathy (dated by TCRdb to between 2018 and 2021). Libraries were constructed by multiplex PCR. Sequencer: Illumina HiSeq 2000. TCR beta CDR3 regions were amplified from RNA transcripts. The TCR CDR3 was subjected to a first round of RT-PCR using the HTBI primer set and the Qiagen OneStep RT-PCR kit. Using fastp at Q25 and MiXCR, TCRdb reprocessed the public reads and kept productive beta chains. CDR3 protein duplicates are merged, each entry listing the most common genes and DNA. This sample lists a few hundred thousand distinct CDR3 sequences; 25% were detected once. About 73% of the sample is in the top ten clones. Source material: blood. The receptors here all came from a man aged 50 to 59 with Graves' hyperthyroidism.

The chain recombines TRBV18 with TRBJ2-7; 8 nucleotides agree with TRBD1. The CDR3 spans 15 residues. Germline trimming cut 4 bases from V and 0 bases from J; bases unmatched to any gene: 5. The germline gives CDR1 KGHSH, CDR2 LQKENI. CDR3 coding DNA: TGTGCCAGCTCACGCCGGACAGGGAACTCCTACGAGCAGTACTTC. The encoded protein is CASSRRTGNSYEQYF.

The sample holds many counts of this clonotype. The V call is TRBV7-3, the J call TRBJ2-1, with unresolved D. V was pared by 7 bases and J by 0 bases, with 13 bases between. Germline CDR1 reads SGHTA; CDR2 reads FQGTGA. The CDR3 runs to 15 residues. The CDR3 DNA reads TGTGCCAGCAATTACAAAAGAAGCTCCTACAATGAGCAGTTCTTC. This translates into CASNYKRSSYNEQFF.

This chain joins TRBV20-1 and TRBJ2-1, with 10 bases matching TRBD2. There are 15 residues in the CDR3. In germline, CDR1 is DFQATT, CDR2 SNEGSKA (reference sequence). V was clipped by 2 bases and J by 2 bases; unmatched bases: 3. In nucleotides, the CDR3 is TGCAGTGCTAGACCCGGGACTAGCGCCTACAATGAGCAGTTCTTC. It encodes CSARPGTSAYNEQFF.

The chain employs TRBV7-3 and TRBJ2-2, with D unresolved. Germline V gives CDR1 SGHTA, CDR2 FQGTGA. Trimming pared 2 bases from V and 6 bases from J, leaving 7 bases between. The CDR3 covers 13 residues. The CDR3 DNA reads TGTGCCAGCAGCTTACAGAGAGCCGGGGAGCTGTTTTTT. As protein: CASSLQRAGELFF. Supplemented by reference TRBV7-3 and TRBJ2-2, the full variable domain reads GAGVSQTPSNKVTEKGKYVELRCDPISGHTALYWYRQSLGQGPEFLIYFQGTGAADDSGLPNDRFFAVRPEGSVSTLKIQRTERGDSAVYLCASSLQRAGELFFGEGSRLTVL.

The V call is TRBV12-3 or TRBV12-4, the J call TRBJ2-5; maybe TRBD2 (7 bases). With 6 bases removed from V and 5 bases from J, the gap between germline ends came to 19 bases. The CDR3 has 15 residues. Written as DNA, the CDR3 is TGTGCCAGCAGCCCCGAGTCGGGGGGCTATGAGACCCAGTACTTC. Amino acids: CASSPESGGYETQYF.

This clonotype appeared a few times. The rearrangement joins TRBV3-1 to TRBJ2-2; no definite D call. Germline V gene lookup returns CDR1 LGHDT and CDR2 YNNKEL (reference sequence). Trimming stripped 3 bases from V and 1 base from J, with 6 bases between. This CDR3 region has 14 residues. The CDR3 is CASSQELNTGELFF. CDR3 coding DNA: TGTGCCAGCAGCCAGGAGTTGAACACCGGGGAGCTGTTTTTT.

There are a few counts of this clonotype. The chain has TRBV19 and TRBJ2-1; 7 nucleotides align to TRBD2. This CDR3 spans 15 amino acids. Trimming at V came to 3 bases and at J to 7 bases, leaving 9 bases not matched to a gene. From germline, CDR1 is LNHDA and CDR2 SQIVND (reference sequence). CDR3 in amino acids: CASSIGPAGLNEQFF. The CDR3 nucleotides read TGTGCCAGTAGTATTGGACCAGCGGGATTAAATGAGCAGTTCTTC.

This clonotype has ten or more counts. The rearrangement joins TRBV6-5 to TRBJ2-7, with 9 bases identical to TRBD2. After removal of 0 bases from V and 3 bases from J, the junction contained 6 bases not matched to a gene. Germline assignment: CDR1 MNHEY and CDR2 SVGAGI. This CDR3 is built from 16 residues. The DNA for the CDR3 is TGTGCCAGCAGTTACTCGGCCTTAGCGGGAGACTACGAGCAGTACTTC. Protein: CASSYSALAGDYEQYF.

The CDR3 protein is CASSVTGTENSPLHF. The CDR3 nucleotides are TGTGCCAGCAGCGTAACGGGGACAGAGAATTCACCCCTCCACTTT. V gene TRBV9 combines with J gene TRBJ1-6; TRBD1 matches 7 bases. CDR1 is SGDLS and CDR2 is YYNGEE in the germline V gene. V lost 1 base and J lost 7; bases outside the gene matches: 5. The CDR3 has 15 amino acids.

In this sample, this clonotype turned up a few times. The chain combines TRBV6-2 or TRBV6-3 with TRBJ1-1; no clear D gene. Trimming left V 2 bases short and J 8 bases short, with 6 bases between. CDR1 is MNHEY and CDR2 is SVGEGT in the germline V gene. The CDR3 has 11 residues. The CDR3 reads CASSYTQEAFF. The CDR3 DNA reads as TGTGCCAGCAGTTACACACAAGAAGCTTTCTTT.

The rearrangement links TRBV19 to TRBJ2-2; 11 bases fit TRBD2. Losses at the gene ends were 4 bases for V and 2 bases for J; bases not matched to a gene: 6. This CDR3 contains 17 residues. CDR1 and CDR2 (germline): LNHDA, SQIVND (reference sequence). As DNA, the CDR3 is TGTGCCAGTAGTAAATCTAGCGGGAGGATTAACACCGGGGAGCTGTTTTTT. The encoded protein is CASSKSSGRINTGELFF. Full variable domain (outside the CDR3, taken from reference TRBV19 and TRBJ2-2): DGGITQSPKYLFRKEGQNVTLSCEQNLNHDAMYWYRQDPGQGLRLIYYSQIVNDFQKGDIAEGYSVSREKKESFPLTVTSAQKNPTAFYLCASSKSSGRINTGELFFGEGSRLTVL.

The CDR3 DNA reads as TGTGCCAGCAGCGTAGGGGTAGGGAGCATCCACGAGCAGTTCTTC. Amino acid sequence: CASSVGVGSIHEQFF. This rearrangement joins TRBV9 to TRBJ2-7; D is perhaps TRBD2 (5 bases). The DNA matches TRBJ2-1 better at its end, which makes the J call doubtful. This CDR3 is 15 amino acids long. Germline CDR1 SGDLS, CDR2 YYNGEE.

This clonotype was observed a few times. This sequence joins TRBV29-1 and TRBJ2-1; 9 nucleotides agree with TRBD1. The CDR3 totals 16 residues. Trimming cost V 0 bases and J 7 bases; bases outside gene matches: 10. Germline V gene data show CDR1 as SQVTM and CDR2 as ANQGSEA. DNA for the CDR3: TGCAGCGTTGAAGAGGGGGGGGACAGGGATACAAATGAGCAGTTCTTC. It translates to CSVEEGGDRDTNEQFF.

This clonotype has a count of ten or more. V is TRBV7-3 and J is TRBJ2-2; D gene uncertain. Germline lookup yields CDR1 SGHTA and CDR2 FQGTGA. This CDR3 is built from 14 residues. Trimming took 0 bases from V and 5 from J, leaving 7 bases between them. Written as DNA, the CDR3 is TGTGCCAGCAGCTTAACGGCAGTTACCGGGGAGCTGTTTTTT. Protein sequence: CASSLTAVTGELFF.

This clonotype was counted a few times. The chain carries TRBV20-1 and TRBJ2-5; TRBD1 aligns across 7 bases. This CDR3 is 13 amino acids long. With V trimmed by 3 bases and J by 5 bases, 6 bases remained unmatched. Germline CDR1 and CDR2: DFQATT and SNEGSKA (reference sequence). The CDR3 sequence: CSARYRGSETQYF. For the CDR3, the DNA is TGCAGTGCTAGGTACAGGGGTAGTGAGACCCAGTACTTC.

J is TRBJ1-4 and V is TRBV12-3 or TRBV12-4, with a tentative D call TRBD1 (5 bases). The CDR3 spans 14 residues. V was cut by 6 bases and J by 5 bases, with 13 bases left in between. For the CDR3, the DNA is TGTGCCAGCAGCGGGGACGCCAGGAATGAAAAACTGTTTTTT. Translating it yields CASSGDARNEKLFF.

This clonotype was detected many times. J is TRBJ2-7 and V is TRBV5-5, with TRBD1 as a possible D gene (5 bases). Trimming pared 1 base from V and 7 bases from J, leaving 12 bases between. Germline loops: CDR1 SGHKS, CDR2 YYEKEE (reference sequence). This CDR3 is built from 13 residues. The CDR3 reads CASSLIGEGEQYF. The CDR3 nucleotides are TGTGCCAGCAGCTTGATAGGGGAAGGGGAGCAGTACTTC.

This clonotype was counted a few times. The rearrangement joins TRBV20-1 to TRBJ2-7, with TRBD1 matching 9 bases. The V segment lost 6 bases and the J segment 0 bases; nucleotides outside the gene matches: 6. From germline, CDR1 is DFQATT and CDR2 SNEGSKA (reference sequence). CDR3 length: 14 residues. The CDR3 nucleotides are TGCAGTGCCCTAAGGACAGGGGACTCCTACGAGCAGTACTTC. Translated, it gives CSALRTGDSYEQYF.

The V gene is TRBV11-2, the J gene TRBJ1-1; TRBD1 agrees at 7 bases. The germline V gene encodes CDR1 SGHAT and CDR2 FQNNGV. Trimming took 4 bases from V and 5 from J; bases not matched to a gene: 7. The CDR3 totals 14 residues. CDR3 amino acids: CASSSSRGYTEAFF. CDR3 coding DNA: TGTGCCAGCAGCTCAAGCAGGGGGTATACTGAAGCTTTCTTT.

The sample holds a few counts of this clonotype. This chain uses TRBV20-1 with TRBJ2-4; 7 nucleotides align to TRBD2. The CDR3 extends over 14 amino acids. Per the germline V gene, CDR1 is DFQATT and CDR2 is SNEGSKA (reference sequence). V shed 6 bases, J shed 7 bases, and the junction held 12 bases outside the gene matches. As DNA, the CDR3 is TGCAGTGCAACAGGACTAGACCTGGGTAACATTCAGTACTTC. It encodes CSATGLDLGNIQYF.

V usage is TRBV5-1 and J usage is TRBJ2-5, with 10 bases lining up with TRBD1. V lost 3 bases and J lost 4; bases outside the gene matches: 6. The CDR3 consists of 15 residues. CDR1 is SGHRS, CDR2 YFSETQ, per germline. CDR3 residues: CASSSRTGGGETQYF. The CDR3 bases are TGCGCCAGCAGCTCAAGGACAGGGGGAGGAGAGACCCAGTACTTC.

The V and J genes are TRBV7-6 and TRBJ2-5; the D gene is possibly TRBD1 (6 bases). From germline, CDR1 is SGHVS and CDR2 FNYEAQ. This CDR3 spans 13 amino acids. V lost 5 bases, J lost 5 bases, and 12 bases lay in between. CDR3 nucleotides: TGTGCCAGCAGCCTCGGACAGAAGGAGACCCAGTACTTC. The encoded protein is CASSLGQKETQYF.

This sequence joins TRBV5-1 and TRBJ2-7; D may be TRBD2 (6 bases). This CDR3 comprises 14 residues. The germline V gene encodes CDR1 SGHRS and CDR2 YFSETQ. V was trimmed by 8 bases and J by 0 bases, leaving 15 bases between them. The CDR3 loop is CASRVTGSSYEQYF. The CDR3 bases are TGCGCCAGTAGGGTAACCGGGAGCTCCTACGAGCAGTACTTC.